This section outlines one TCR beta chain sequence together with its context. The target antigen is unknown. The sample belongs to a study of T-cell memory formation after mild COVID-19. This CDR3 is built from 10 residues. V shed 8 bases and J shed 7 bases, with 6 bases lying between them. TCRdb used MiXCR to reprocess the 5' RACE reads, holding one entry per CDR3 protein. This sample has under 50,000 distinct CDR3 sequences; 27% occur once, and the top ten carry about 39%. Study-wide results and limits: Proof of SARS-CoV-2 specificity was absent for the second-wave clones that crested on day 37.

The TCR comes from a man between 18 and 35 years old who had mild COVID-19 (a few samples of this study predate the infection). Cell type and time point are not known. Sequenced input: PBMCs or a T cell subset sorted from them (not recorded which). This chain joins TRBV12-3 or TRBV12-4 and TRBJ2-1; the D gene is possibly TRBD1 (5 bases). Here the CDR3 DNA reads TGTGCCAGCGGACAAAATGAGCAGTTCTTC. This encodes CASGQNEQFF.